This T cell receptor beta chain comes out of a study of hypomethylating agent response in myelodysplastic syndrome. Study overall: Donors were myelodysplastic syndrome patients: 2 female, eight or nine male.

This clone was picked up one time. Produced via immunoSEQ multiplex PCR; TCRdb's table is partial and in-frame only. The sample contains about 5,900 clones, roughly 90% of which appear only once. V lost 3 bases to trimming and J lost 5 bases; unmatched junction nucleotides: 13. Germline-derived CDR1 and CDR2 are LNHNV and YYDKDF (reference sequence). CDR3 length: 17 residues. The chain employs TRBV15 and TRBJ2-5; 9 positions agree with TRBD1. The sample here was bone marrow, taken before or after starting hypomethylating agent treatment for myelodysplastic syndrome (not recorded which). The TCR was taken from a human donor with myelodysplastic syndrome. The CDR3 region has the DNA TGTGCCACCAGCAGTGGGTTCGCGGGACAGGGCTCTGAGACCCAGTACTTC. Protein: CATSSGFAGQGSETQYF.